The 3 T cell receptor beta chains listed next were all sequenced from one sample in a study of early T cells in non-severe SARS-CoV-2 infection. Each CDR3 protein gets one entry after TCRdb re-called the 5' RACE reads with MiXCR. The sample lists tens of thousands of distinct CDR3 sequences, 12% occurring once. Sequencing used whole blood. The source of these receptors is an adult who was a healthcare worker with PCR-confirmed SARS-CoV-2 infection or an uninfected control (not recorded which).

This clonotype occurred many times. The V call is TRBV20-1, the J call TRBJ1-5; 7 bases agree with TRBD1. Per the germline V gene, CDR1 is DFQATT and CDR2 is SNEGSKA (reference sequence). The CDR3 consists of 18 residues. Trimming at V came to 0 bases and at J to 3 bases, leaving 14 bases not matched to a gene. The CDR3 here is CSARDRGRQVRSNQPQHF. As DNA, the CDR3 is TGCAGTGCTAGAGATAGGGGGCGACAGGTCCGATCCAATCAGCCCCAGCATTTT.

The gene calls are TRBV10-2 and TRBJ2-7; 10 bases agree with TRBD1. CDR3 size: 16 residues. V dropped 5 bases and J dropped 1; count of bases not matched to a gene: 8. The germline V gene encodes CDR1 WSHSY and CDR2 SAAADI. CDR3 nucleotides: TGCGCCAGCAGTACACCCGGGACAGGGGTGTCCTACGAGCAGTACTTC. This translates into CASSTPGTGVSYEQYF.

This clonotype was observed at least ten times. V usage is TRBV6-4 and J usage is TRBJ2-3; 9 nucleotides align to TRBD2. This CDR3 comprises 16 residues. Germline loops: CDR1 MRHNA, CDR2 SNTAGT. The V segment lost 0 bases and the J segment 3 bases; nucleotides outside the gene matches: 4. The CDR3 spells CASSDSAGGPTDTQYF. The CDR3 DNA reads TGTGCCAGCAGTGACTCGGCGGGAGGGCCAACAGATACGCAGTATTTT.